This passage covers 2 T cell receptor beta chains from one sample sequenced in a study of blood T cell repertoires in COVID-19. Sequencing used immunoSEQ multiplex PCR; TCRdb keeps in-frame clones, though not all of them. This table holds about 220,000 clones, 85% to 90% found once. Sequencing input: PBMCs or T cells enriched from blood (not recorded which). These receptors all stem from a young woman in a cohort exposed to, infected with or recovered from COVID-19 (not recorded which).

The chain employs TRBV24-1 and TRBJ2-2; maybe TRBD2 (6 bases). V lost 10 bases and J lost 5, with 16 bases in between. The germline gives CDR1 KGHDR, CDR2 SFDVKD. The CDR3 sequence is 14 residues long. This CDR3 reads CATQFGTATGELFF. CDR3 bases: TGTGCCACTCAGTTCGGGACTGCAACCGGGGAGCTGTTTTTT.

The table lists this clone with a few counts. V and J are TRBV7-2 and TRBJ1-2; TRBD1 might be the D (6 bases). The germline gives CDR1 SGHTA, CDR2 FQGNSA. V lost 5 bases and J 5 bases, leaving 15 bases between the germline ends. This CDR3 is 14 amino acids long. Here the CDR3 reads CASSPQGQSYGYTF. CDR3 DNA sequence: TGTGCCAGCAGCCCACAAGGACAGTCTTATGGCTACACCTTC.